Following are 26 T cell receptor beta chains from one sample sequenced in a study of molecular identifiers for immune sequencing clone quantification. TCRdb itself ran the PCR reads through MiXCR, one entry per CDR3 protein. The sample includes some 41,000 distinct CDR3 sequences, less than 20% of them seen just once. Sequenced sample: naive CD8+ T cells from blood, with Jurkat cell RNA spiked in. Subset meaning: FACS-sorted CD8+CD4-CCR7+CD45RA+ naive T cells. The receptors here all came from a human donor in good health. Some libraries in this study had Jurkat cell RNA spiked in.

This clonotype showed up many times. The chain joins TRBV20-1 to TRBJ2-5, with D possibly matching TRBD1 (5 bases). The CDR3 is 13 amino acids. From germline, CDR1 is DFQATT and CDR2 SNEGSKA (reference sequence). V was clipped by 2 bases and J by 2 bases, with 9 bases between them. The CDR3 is CSARTGLQETQYF. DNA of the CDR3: TGCAGTGCTAGAACAGGTCTGCAAGAGACCCAGTACTTC.

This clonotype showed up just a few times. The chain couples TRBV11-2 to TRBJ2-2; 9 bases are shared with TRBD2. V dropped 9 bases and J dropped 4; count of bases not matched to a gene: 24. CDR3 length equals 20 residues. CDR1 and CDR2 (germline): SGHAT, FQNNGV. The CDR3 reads CASYSSTGTSRPPGTGELFF. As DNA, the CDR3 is TGTGCCAGTTATTCTTCAACCGGGACTAGCCGACCTCCGGGCACCGGGGAGCTGTTTTTT.

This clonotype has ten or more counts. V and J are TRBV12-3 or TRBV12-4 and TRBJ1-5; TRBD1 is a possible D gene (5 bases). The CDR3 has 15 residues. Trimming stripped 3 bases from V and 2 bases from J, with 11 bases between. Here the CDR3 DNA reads TGTGCCAGCAGTTTGTCAGGGTCGGGCAATCAGCCCCAGCATTTT. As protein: CASSLSGSGNQPQHF.

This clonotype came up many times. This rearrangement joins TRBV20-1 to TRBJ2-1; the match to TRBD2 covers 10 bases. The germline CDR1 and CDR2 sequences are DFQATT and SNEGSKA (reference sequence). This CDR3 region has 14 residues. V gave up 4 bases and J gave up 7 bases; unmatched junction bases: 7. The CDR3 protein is CSAKGLAGGNEQFF. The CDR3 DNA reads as TGCAGTGCTAAAGGATTAGCGGGAGGTAATGAGCAGTTCTTC.

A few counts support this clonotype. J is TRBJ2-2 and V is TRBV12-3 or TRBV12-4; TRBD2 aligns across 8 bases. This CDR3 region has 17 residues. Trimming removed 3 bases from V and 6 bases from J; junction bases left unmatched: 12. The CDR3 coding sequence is TGTGCCAGCAGTTTTCGCGGACTAGCATCCCGGGCCGGGGAGCTGTTTTTT. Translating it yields CASSFRGLASRAGELFF.

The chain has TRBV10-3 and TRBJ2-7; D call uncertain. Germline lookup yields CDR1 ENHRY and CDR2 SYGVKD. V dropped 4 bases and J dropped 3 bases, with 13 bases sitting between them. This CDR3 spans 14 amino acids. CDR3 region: CAISGTDTFYEQYF. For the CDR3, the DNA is TGTGCCATCAGTGGGACGGATACCTTCTACGAGCAGTACTTC.

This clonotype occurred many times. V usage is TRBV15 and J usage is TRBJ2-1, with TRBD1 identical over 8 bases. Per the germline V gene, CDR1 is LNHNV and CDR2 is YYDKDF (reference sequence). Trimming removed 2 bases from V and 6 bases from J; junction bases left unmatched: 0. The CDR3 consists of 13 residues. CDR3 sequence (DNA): TGTGCCACCAGCAGACAGGGGGCCAATGAGCAGTTCTTC. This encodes CATSRQGANEQFF.

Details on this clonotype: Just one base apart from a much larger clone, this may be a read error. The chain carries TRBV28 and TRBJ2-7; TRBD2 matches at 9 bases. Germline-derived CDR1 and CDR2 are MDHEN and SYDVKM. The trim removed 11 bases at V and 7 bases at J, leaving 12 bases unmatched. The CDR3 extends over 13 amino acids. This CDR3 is CAGTPGLAQEQYF. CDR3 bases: TGTGCCGGCACTCCGGGACTAGCTCAAGAGCAGTACTTC.

CDR3 sequence reads: CATSGVQGTAGELFF. The DNA for the CDR3 is TGTGCCACCAGCGGGGTACAGGGGACCGCCGGGGAGCTGTTTTTT. The gene calls are TRBV15 and TRBJ2-2, with TRBD1 matching 7 bases. CDR1 and CDR2 (germline): LNHNV, YYDKDF (reference sequence). After removal of 5 bases from V and 6 bases from J, the junction contained 9 bases not matched to a gene. The CDR3 contains 15 residues.

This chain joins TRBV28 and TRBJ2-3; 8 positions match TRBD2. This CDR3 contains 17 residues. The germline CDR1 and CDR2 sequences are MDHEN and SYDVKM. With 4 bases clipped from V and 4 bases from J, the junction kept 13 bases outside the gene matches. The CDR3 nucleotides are TGTGCCAGCAGTTCACCCCGGGTAGCGGGATTGGCAGATACGCAGTATTTT. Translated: CASSSPRVAGLADTQYF.

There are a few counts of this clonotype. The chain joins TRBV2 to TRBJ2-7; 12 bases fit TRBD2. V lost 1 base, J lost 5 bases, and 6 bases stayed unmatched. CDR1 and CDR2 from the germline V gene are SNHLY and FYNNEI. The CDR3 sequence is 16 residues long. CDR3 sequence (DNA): TGTGCCAGCAGTGAAGGACTAGCGGGAGTAAGCAACGAGCAGTACTTC. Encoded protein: CASSEGLAGVSNEQYF.

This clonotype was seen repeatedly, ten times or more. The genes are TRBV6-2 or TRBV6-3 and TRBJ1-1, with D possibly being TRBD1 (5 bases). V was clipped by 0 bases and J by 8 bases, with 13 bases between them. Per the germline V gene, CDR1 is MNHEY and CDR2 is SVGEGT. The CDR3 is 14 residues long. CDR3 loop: CASSYSWDAAEAFF. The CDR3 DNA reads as TGTGCCAGCAGTTACTCCTGGGACGCAGCGGAAGCTTTCTTT.

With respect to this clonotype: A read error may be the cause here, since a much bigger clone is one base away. The chain's CDR3 is CASSLGLAGGRWYEQYF. The DNA of the CDR3 is TGTGCCAGCTCTCTCGGACTAGCGGGAGGGCGATGGTACGAGCAGTACTTC. The chain joins TRBV18 to TRBJ2-7; 15 bases map to TRBD2. The CDR3 totals 17 residues. Unmatched junction bases numbered 10, after V lost 6 bases and J lost 4 bases. Germline CDR1 KGHSH, CDR2 LQKENI.

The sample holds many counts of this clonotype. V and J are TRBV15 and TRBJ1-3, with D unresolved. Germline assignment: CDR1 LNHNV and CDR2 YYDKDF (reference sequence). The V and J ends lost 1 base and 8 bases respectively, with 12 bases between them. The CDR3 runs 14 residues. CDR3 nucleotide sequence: TGTGCCACCAGCAGAGTACGTTGGGGTGACACCATATATTTT. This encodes CATSRVRWGDTIYF. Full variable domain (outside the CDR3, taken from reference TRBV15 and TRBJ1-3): DAMVIQNPRYQVTQFGKPVTLSCSQTLNHNVMYWYQQKSSQAPKLLFHYYDKDFNNEADTPDNFQSRRPNTSFCFLDIRSPGLGDTAMYLCATSRVRWGDTIYFGEGSWLTVV.

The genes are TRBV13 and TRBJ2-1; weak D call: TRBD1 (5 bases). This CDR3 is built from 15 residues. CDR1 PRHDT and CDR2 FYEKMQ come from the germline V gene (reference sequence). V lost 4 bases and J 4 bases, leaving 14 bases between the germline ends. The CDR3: CASSSDMQPYNEQFF. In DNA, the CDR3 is TGTGCCAGCAGCTCGGACATGCAACCGTACAATGAGCAGTTCTTC.

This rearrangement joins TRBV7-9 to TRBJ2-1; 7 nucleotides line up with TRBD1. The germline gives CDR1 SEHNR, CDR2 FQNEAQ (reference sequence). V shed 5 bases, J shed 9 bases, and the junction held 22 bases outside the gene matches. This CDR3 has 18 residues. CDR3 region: CASSKPLLAGGVLTEQFF. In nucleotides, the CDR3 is TGTGCCAGCAGCAAACCCCTTTTAGCAGGGGGAGTTTTAACTGAGCAGTTCTTC. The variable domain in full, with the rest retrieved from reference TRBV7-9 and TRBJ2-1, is DTGVSQNPRHKITKRGQNVTFRCDPISEHNRLYWYRQTLGQGPEFLTYFQNEAQLEKSRLLSDRFSAERPKGSFSTLEIQRTEQGDSAMYLCASSKPLLAGGVLTEQFFGPGTRLTVL.

In nucleotides, the CDR3 is TGTGCCAGCAGTCCGGGACTAGCGGCTGGGGAGCTGTTTTTT. Encoded protein: CASSPGLAAGELFF. The V and J genes are TRBV27 and TRBJ2-2; TRBD2 matches at 11 bases. The length of the CDR3 is 14 residues. After removal of 5 bases from V and 8 bases from J, the junction contained 4 bases not matched to a gene. From germline, CDR1 is MNHEY and CDR2 SMNVEV (reference sequence).

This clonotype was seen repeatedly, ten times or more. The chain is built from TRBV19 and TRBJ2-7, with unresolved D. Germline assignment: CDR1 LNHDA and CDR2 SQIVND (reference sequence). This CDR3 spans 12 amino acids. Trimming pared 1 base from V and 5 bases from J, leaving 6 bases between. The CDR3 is CASSIGSNEQYF. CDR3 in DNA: TGTGCCAGTAGTATAGGATCCAACGAGCAGTACTTC.

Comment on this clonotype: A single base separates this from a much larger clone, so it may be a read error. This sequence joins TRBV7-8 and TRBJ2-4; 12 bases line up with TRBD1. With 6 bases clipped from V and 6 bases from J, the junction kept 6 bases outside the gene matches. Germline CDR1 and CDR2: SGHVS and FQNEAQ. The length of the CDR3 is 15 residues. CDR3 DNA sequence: TGTGCCAGCAGGCTGGGACAGGGGGCTTTAAACATTCAGTACTTC. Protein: CASRLGQGALNIQYF.

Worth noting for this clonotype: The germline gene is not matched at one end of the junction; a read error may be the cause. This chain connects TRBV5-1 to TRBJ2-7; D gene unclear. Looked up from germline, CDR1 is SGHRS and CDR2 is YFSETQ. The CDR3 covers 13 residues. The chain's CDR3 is CAGSLALGYEQYF. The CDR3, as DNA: TGCGCCGGCAGCTTGGCTCTGGGGTACGAGCAGTACTTC.

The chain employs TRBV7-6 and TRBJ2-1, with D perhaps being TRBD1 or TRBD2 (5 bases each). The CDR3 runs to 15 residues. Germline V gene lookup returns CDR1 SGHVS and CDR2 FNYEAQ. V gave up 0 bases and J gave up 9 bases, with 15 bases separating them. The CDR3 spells CASSLALHLGTEQFF. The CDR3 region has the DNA TGTGCCAGCAGCTTAGCCCTTCATCTGGGGACTGAGCAGTTCTTC.

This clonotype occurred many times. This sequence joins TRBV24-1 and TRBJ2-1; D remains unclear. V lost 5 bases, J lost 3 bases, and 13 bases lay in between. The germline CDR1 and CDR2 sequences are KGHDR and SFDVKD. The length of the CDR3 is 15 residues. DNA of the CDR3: TGTGCCACCAGTGCCCTTAGTGGGTTCTACAATGAGCAGTTCTTC. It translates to CATSALSGFYNEQFF.

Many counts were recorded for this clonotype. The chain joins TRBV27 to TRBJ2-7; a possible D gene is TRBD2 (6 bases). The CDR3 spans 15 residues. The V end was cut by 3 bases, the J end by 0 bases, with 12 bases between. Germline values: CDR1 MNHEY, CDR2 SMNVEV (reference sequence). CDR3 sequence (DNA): TGTGCCAGCAGTTTCGGGGGAGATAGCTCCTACGAGCAGTACTTC. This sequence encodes CASSFGGDSSYEQYF.

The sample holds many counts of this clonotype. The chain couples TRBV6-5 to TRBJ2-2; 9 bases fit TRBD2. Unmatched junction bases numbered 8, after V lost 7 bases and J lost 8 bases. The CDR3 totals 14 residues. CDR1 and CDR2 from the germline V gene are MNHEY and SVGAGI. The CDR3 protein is CASTKREVRGELFF. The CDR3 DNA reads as TGTGCCAGCACCAAGCGGGAGGTTAGGGGGGAGCTGTTTTTT.

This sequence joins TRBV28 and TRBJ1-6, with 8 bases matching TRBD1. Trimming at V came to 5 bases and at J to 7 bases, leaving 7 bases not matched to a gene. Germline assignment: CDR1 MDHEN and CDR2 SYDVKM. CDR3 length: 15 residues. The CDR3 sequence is CASSRRQGTNSPLHF. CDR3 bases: TGTGCCAGCAGTCGAAGACAGGGGACAAATTCACCCCTCCACTTT.

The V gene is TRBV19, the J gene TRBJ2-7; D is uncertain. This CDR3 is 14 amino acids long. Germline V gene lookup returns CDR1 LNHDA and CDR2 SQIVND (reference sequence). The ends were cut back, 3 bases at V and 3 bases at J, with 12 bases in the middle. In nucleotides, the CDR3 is TGTGCCAGTAGTATCGGTCTAGTGAACTACGAGCAGTACTTC. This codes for CASSIGLVNYEQYF.